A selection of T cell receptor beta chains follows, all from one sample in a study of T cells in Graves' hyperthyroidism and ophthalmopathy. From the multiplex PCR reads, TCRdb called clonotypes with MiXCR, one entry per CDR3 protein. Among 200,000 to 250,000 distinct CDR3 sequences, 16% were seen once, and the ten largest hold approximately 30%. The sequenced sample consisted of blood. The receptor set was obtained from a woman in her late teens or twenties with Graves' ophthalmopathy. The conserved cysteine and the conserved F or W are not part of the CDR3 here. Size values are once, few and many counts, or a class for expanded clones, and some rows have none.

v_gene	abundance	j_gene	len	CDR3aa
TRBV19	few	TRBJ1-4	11	ASSETGYEKLF
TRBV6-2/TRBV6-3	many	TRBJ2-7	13	ASSYSGQGPYEQY
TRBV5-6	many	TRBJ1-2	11	ASSLQGAYGYT
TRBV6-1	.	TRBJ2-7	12	ASSLDQSSYEQY
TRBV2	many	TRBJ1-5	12	ASREAESNQPQH
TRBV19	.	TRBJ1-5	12	ASSITWGNQPQH
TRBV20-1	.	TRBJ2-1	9	SAQGLGEQF
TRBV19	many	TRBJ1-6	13	ASNRRTSYNSPLH
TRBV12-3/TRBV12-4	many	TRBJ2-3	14	ASSPGTSGNTDTQY
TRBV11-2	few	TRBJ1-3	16	ASSPRLGSETGRNTIY
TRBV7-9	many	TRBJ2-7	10	ASSSAGGEQY
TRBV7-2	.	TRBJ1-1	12	ASSQRMRGTEAF
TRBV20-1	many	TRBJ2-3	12	SATLAGPTDTQY
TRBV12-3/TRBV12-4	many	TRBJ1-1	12	ASSFGQGVTEAF
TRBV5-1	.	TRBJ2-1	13	ASRTSGSSYNEQF
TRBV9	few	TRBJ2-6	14	ASSPRTGFGANVLT
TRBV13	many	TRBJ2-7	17	ASSIEGLFREGHLYEQY
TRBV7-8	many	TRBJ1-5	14	ASSLRSGRRDQPQH
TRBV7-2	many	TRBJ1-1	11	ASSFPGGTEAF
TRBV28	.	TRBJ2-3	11	ASSPIVTDTQY
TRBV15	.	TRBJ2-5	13	ATSRDKTGGETQY
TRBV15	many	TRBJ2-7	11	ATSVESSYEQY
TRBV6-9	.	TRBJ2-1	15	ASSSVLAGYSYNEQF
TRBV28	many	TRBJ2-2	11	ASTPENTGELF